The 30 T cell receptor beta chains presented below share a single source sample, sequenced in a study of CD8 T cells in Susac syndrome. With random hexamers, reverse transcription was performed on 0.5 to 1 ug of RNA. TCRdb ran MiXCR on the immunoSEQ multiplex PCR reads and lists one entry per CDR3 protein. This table holds a few hundred thousand distinct CDR3 sequences, more than 85% found once. Sequenced material: CD8+ T cells from PBMCs. All receptors come from a human donor with multiple sclerosis.

V is TRBV12-3 or TRBV12-4 and J is TRBJ1-1; tentatively, D is TRBD1 (5 bases). The CDR3 spans 17 residues. V was shortened by 2 bases and J by 1 base, with 17 bases between the two germline ends. The CDR3 DNA reads TGTGCCAGCAGTTTATCCGGCCAGGGCCCCGGGAACACTGAAGCTTTCTTT. Its protein product is CASSLSGQGPGNTEAFF.

This clonotype was picked up one time. The chain combines TRBV29-1 with TRBJ1-5; D possibly corresponds to TRBD1 (5 bases). V was pared by 6 bases and J by 4 bases, with 16 bases between. CDR1 and CDR2 (germline): SQVTM, ANQGSEA. There are 14 residues in the CDR3. The CDR3 loop is CSVLPDAGNQPQHF. CDR3 bases: TGCAGCGTCCTCCCCGACGCAGGGAATCAGCCCCAGCATTTT.

The chain combines TRBV2 with TRBJ2-1; the match to TRBD2 covers 7 bases. Trimming removed 0 bases from V and 14 bases from J; junction bases left unmatched: 10. This CDR3 has 14 residues. Per germline, CDR1 SNHLY and CDR2 FYNNEI. Here the CDR3 reads CASSEAERDGGEFF. CDR3 nucleotides: TGTGCCAGCAGTGAAGCGGAGCGGGATGGTGGAGAGTTCTTC.

This sequence joins TRBV5-6 and TRBJ1-5, with D unclear. The CDR3 is 15 amino acids. Germline V gives CDR1 SGHDT, CDR2 YYEEEE. V gave up 3 bases and J gave up 0 bases, with 10 bases separating them. This chain's CDR3 is CASSSRYYSNQPQHF. The CDR3 region has the DNA TGTGCCAGCAGCTCCAGGTATTATAGCAATCAGCCCCAGCATTTT.

The gene calls are TRBV12-3 or TRBV12-4 and TRBJ1-2, with no clear D. This CDR3 contains 13 residues. Trimming shortened V by 0 bases and J by 8 bases, and 10 bases separated the two germline ends. DNA for the CDR3: TGTGCCAGCAGTTTAGCGCTTTCTATCGGCTACACCTTC. This translates into CASSLALSIGYTF.

The chain carries TRBV7-9 and TRBJ1-1; no clear D. The CDR3 extends over 14 amino acids. Germline-derived CDR1 and CDR2 are SEHNR and FQNEAQ (reference sequence). V lost 3 bases to trimming and J lost 6 bases, with 14 bases between them. CDR3 in DNA: TGTGCCAGCAGCTTCCAAGCCCCTGCGGCTGAAGCTTTCTTT. Protein: CASSFQAPAAEAFF.

The rearrangement uses TRBV20-1 and TRBJ2-1; TRBD2 matches at 11 bases. The CDR3 contains 15 residues. With 0 bases clipped from V and 7 bases from J, the junction kept 5 bases outside the gene matches. CDR1 is DFQATT, CDR2 SNEGSKA, per germline (reference sequence). The CDR3 reads CSARDIAGGPNEQFF. In DNA, the CDR3 is TGCAGTGCTAGAGATATAGCGGGAGGGCCTAATGAGCAGTTCTTC.

The chain combines TRBV27 with TRBJ1-5, with D uncertain. This CDR3 is 13 amino acids long. V was pared by 2 bases and J by 7 bases, with 9 bases between. Germline V gene lookup returns CDR1 MNHEY and CDR2 SMNVEV (reference sequence). CDR3 protein: CASSLRPGQPQHF. In DNA, the CDR3 is TGTGCCAGCAGTTTACGGCCGGGCCAGCCCCAGCATTTT.

The V gene is TRBV6-5, the J gene TRBJ2-2, with a tentative D call TRBD2 (5 bases). Deletions cut 10 bases from V and 0 bases from J, with 12 bases between. The CDR3 length is 14 residues. In germline, CDR1 is MNHEY, CDR2 SVGAGI. The CDR3 here is CATSPGTNTGELFF. CDR3 bases: TGTGCCACCTCGCCCGGGACGAACACCGGGGAGCTGTTTTTT.

The J gene is TRBJ2-3, the V gene TRBV27; 8 nucleotides align to TRBD2. This CDR3 has 16 amino acids. V gave up 6 bases and J gave up 5 bases; unmatched junction bases: 13. Germline V lookup: CDR1 MNHEY, CDR2 SMNVEV (reference sequence). CDR3 in amino acids: CASRSPIAGSRDTQYF. Written as DNA, the CDR3 is TGTGCCAGCAGATCCCCAATAGCGGGGTCGAGAGATACGCAGTATTTT.

This clonotype was detected once. The chain uses TRBV6-1 and TRBJ2-5; 10 nucleotides match TRBD2. CDR3 size: 17 residues. CDR1 is MNHNS, CDR2 SASEGT, per germline. J lost 3 bases, V lost 6 bases, and 13 bases had no gene match. The CDR3 DNA follows: TGTGCCAGCAGCCCCTGGGTTAGCGGGGGGAACGAAGAGACCCAGTACTTC. It specifies CASSPWVSGGNEETQYF.

The chain combines TRBV30 with TRBJ1-5; a weak D match, TRBD1 (6 bases). Trimming cost V 3 bases and J 6 bases, with 18 bases left between them. The CDR3 contains 15 residues. The germline V gene has CDR1 GTSNPN and CDR2 SVGIG (reference sequence). DNA for the CDR3: TGTGCCTGGAGCGGCGGTGGGGGGCTGGGTCAGCCCCAGCATTTT. Protein: CAWSGGGGLGQPQHF.

This rearrangement joins TRBV12-3 or TRBV12-4 to TRBJ2-3; possibly TRBD1 or TRBD2 for D (5 bases each). This CDR3 has 16 amino acids. Trimming pared 5 bases from V and 0 bases from J, leaving 15 bases between. The DNA for the CDR3 is TGTGCCAGCAGTCAGGGTTTGGGACGGAGCACAGATACGCAGTATTTT. Its protein product is CASSQGLGRSTDTQYF.

This chain links TRBV5-8 with TRBJ2-3; no definite D call. The CDR3 length is 14 residues. Deletions cut 2 bases from V and 3 bases from J, with 10 bases between. From germline, CDR1 is SGHTS and CDR2 YDEGEE. Written as DNA, the CDR3 is TGTGCCAGCAGCTTAGGGATAATTACAGATACGCAGTATTTT. Translating it yields CASSLGIITDTQYF.

The chain has TRBV11-3 and TRBJ1-1; D gene uncertain. With 0 bases removed from V and 10 bases from J, the gap between germline ends came to 9 bases. This CDR3 is 12 amino acids long. Germline lookup yields CDR1 SGHNT and CDR2 YENEEA. CDR3 sequence (DNA): TGTGCCAGCAGCTTAGATCTCATCCCAGCTTTCTTT. It encodes CASSLDLIPAFF.

The chain combines TRBV12-3 or TRBV12-4 with TRBJ1-2, with 11 bases aligning to TRBD1. Germline trimming cut 8 bases from V and 4 bases from J; bases unmatched to any gene: 0. CDR3 length: 12 amino acids. CDR3 in DNA: TGTGCCAGCGGACAGGGGGCCTATGGCTACACCTTC. Residues: CASGQGAYGYTF.

In its sample, this clonotype was seen once. The chain links TRBV6-2 or TRBV6-3 to TRBJ1-2, with 7 bases matching TRBD1. Germline values: CDR1 MNHEY, CDR2 SVGEGT. V lost 3 bases, J lost 7 bases, and 5 bases stayed unmatched. The CDR3 contains 13 residues. The CDR3: CASSYSTGAGYTF. The CDR3 bases are TGTGCCAGCAGTTATTCTACAGGGGCTGGCTACACCTTC.

The chain uses TRBV27 and TRBJ2-7; TRBD1 matches at 7 bases. Per the germline V gene, CDR1 is MNHEY and CDR2 is SMNVEV (reference sequence). The CDR3 covers 14 residues. Trimming at V came to 4 bases and at J to 2 bases, leaving 5 bases not matched to a gene. The CDR3 loop reads CASSWTGGAYEQYF. CDR3 nucleotide sequence: TGTGCCAGCAGTTGGACAGGTGGGGCCTACGAGCAGTACTTC.

V is TRBV4-2 and J is TRBJ1-3; no clear D gene. Germline CDR1 and CDR2: LGHNA and YNFKEQ. This CDR3 is 19 amino acids long. V dropped 0 bases and J dropped 3 bases, with 21 bases sitting between them. Written as DNA, the CDR3 is TGTGCCAGCAGCCAAGATCCTGAACCGGAGGTTGAGATTGGAAACACCATATATTTT. It codes for CASSQDPEPEVEIGNTIYF.

The chain couples TRBV18 to TRBJ2-5, with D unresolved. V lost 6 bases, J lost 4 bases, and 21 bases lay in between. The length of the CDR3 is 16 residues. Germline assignment: CDR1 KGHSH and CDR2 LQKENI. CDR3 nucleotide sequence: TGTGCCAGCTCTCCCGAAGCAAACCCAGCCACAGAGACCCAGTACTTC. Translated, it gives CASSPEANPATETQYF.

This rearrangement joins TRBV6-5 to TRBJ2-3; D call uncertain. The CDR3 is 16 amino acids. V lost 2 bases and J lost 4, with 16 bases in between. Germline V gives CDR1 MNHEY, CDR2 SVGAGI. CDR3 sequence: CASSYTAIPGPDTQYF. CDR3 bases: TGTGCCAGCAGTTACACAGCAATCCCCGGGCCAGATACGCAGTATTTT.

V gene TRBV10-2 combines with J gene TRBJ2-2; no clear D. Germline V lookup: CDR1 WSHSY, CDR2 SAAADI. CDR3 length: 15 residues. V shed 2 bases and J shed 5 bases, with 12 bases lying between them. CDR3 sequence (DNA): TGCGCCAGCAGTGAGCCGTGGGCTGGTACCGGGGAGCTGTTTTTT. Protein product: CASSEPWAGTGELFF.

The V call is TRBV4-3, the J call TRBJ1-2, with unresolved D. CDR1 is LGHNA and CDR2 is YSLEER in the germline V gene. The V end lost 0 bases, the J end lost 7 bases, and 9 bases lay between the germline ends. The CDR3 contains 13 residues. The chain's CDR3 is CASSQEGGFGYTF. The CDR3 bases are TGCGCCAGCAGCCAAGAGGGTGGCTTTGGCTACACCTTC.

The genes are TRBV4-3 and TRBJ2-1, with D hard to call. V dropped 2 bases and J dropped 4 bases, with 12 bases sitting between them. The CDR3 runs 15 residues. Germline CDR1 is LGHNA and CDR2 is YSLEER. CDR3 coding DNA: TGCGCCAGCAGCCAATTCGCCACAGAGTACAATGAGCAGTTCTTC. Translating it yields CASSQFATEYNEQFF.

V usage is TRBV9 and J usage is TRBJ2-1; D gene uncertain. This CDR3 is 13 amino acids long. The germline V gene has CDR1 SGDLS and CDR2 YYNGEE. Deletions cut 0 bases from V and 5 bases from J, with 6 bases between. The CDR3: CASSVADDNEQFF. CDR3 nucleotide sequence: TGTGCCAGCAGCGTAGCGGATGACAATGAGCAGTTCTTC.

The DNA for the CDR3 is TGTGCCAGCAGACCTCAGACAGTAAACTATGGCTACACCTTC. Its protein is CASRPQTVNYGYTF. The gene calls are TRBV27 and TRBJ1-2, with D maybe TRBD1 (5 bases). With 6 bases removed from V and 2 bases from J, the gap between germline ends came to 13 bases. The CDR3 is 14 residues long. Germline V gene sequence: CDR1 MNHEY, CDR2 SMNVEV (reference sequence).

The chain carries TRBV4-3 and TRBJ2-7; D may be TRBD1 (7 bases). The V end lost 1 base, the J end lost 5 bases, and 12 bases lay between the germline ends. CDR3 length equals 14 residues. From germline, CDR1 is LGHNA and CDR2 YSLEER. CDR3: CASSQGQGGNEQYF. In nucleotides, the CDR3 is TGCGCCAGCAGCCAAGGACAGGGCGGGAACGAGCAGTACTTC.

The rearrangement joins TRBV13 to TRBJ2-7; the D gene is possibly TRBD1 (6 bases). This CDR3 is built from 12 residues. The ends were cut back, 4 bases at V and 6 bases at J, with 10 bases in the middle. Germline CDR1 and CDR2: PRHDT and FYEKMQ (reference sequence). The CDR3 region is CASSSQGIEQYF. The CDR3 nucleotides are TGTGCCAGCAGCTCCCAGGGGATCGAGCAGTACTTC. The full variable domain, completed using reference TRBV13 and TRBJ2-7, is AAGVIQSPRHLIKEKRETATLKCYPIPRHDTVYWYQQGPGQDPQFLISFYEKMQSDKGSIPDRFSAQQFSDYHSELNMSSLELGDSALYFCASSSQGIEQYFGPGTRLTVT.

The rearrangement joins TRBV7-9 to TRBJ1-4; D is ambiguous. The CDR3 loop spans 13 amino acids. V gave up 1 base and J gave up 12 bases, with 12 bases separating them. Germline lookup yields CDR1 SEHNR and CDR2 FQNEAQ (reference sequence). CDR3 residues: CASSLDLTRQLFF. The CDR3 DNA is TGTGCCAGCAGCTTAGACTTAACGCGTCAACTGTTTTTT.

The V gene is TRBV14, the J gene TRBJ2-1; possibly TRBD1 or TRBD2 for D (5 bases each). This CDR3 region has 17 residues. CDR1 SGHDN and CDR2 FVKESK come from the germline V gene. The V end lost 0 bases, the J end lost 5 bases, and 17 bases lay between the germline ends. The chain's CDR3 is CASSQDVFLRGDNEQFF. The DNA of the CDR3 is TGTGCCAGCAGCCAAGATGTTTTTTTAAGAGGGGACAATGAGCAGTTCTTC.